Listed here are 23 T cell receptor beta chains from one sample, sequenced in a study of cytomegalovirus exposure and HLA in healthy donors. The primer mix had 60 Vbeta and 13 Jbeta primers. Measured with immunoSEQ multiplex PCR; TCRdb has only the in-frame clones, and not every one. Of under 200,000 clones in the sample, over 80% were seen once. The sequenced material came from PBMCs. These receptors all stem from a male donor in good health and CMV-seronegative.

The gene calls are TRBV30 and TRBJ1-4; 8 nucleotides agree with TRBD1. This CDR3 has 13 amino acids. Germline lookup yields CDR1 GTSNPN and CDR2 SVGIG (reference sequence). After removal of 1 base from V and 11 bases from J, the junction contained 6 bases not matched to a gene. In DNA, the CDR3 is TGTGCCTGGAGTGGGACAGGGTTTGAGAAACTGTTTTTT. Amino acid sequence: CAWSGTGFEKLFF.

The CDR3 reads CASSLTGTYGYTF. The CDR3 coding sequence is TGTGCCAGCAGTCTGACAGGAACTTATGGCTACACCTTC. V gene TRBV6-5 combines with J gene TRBJ1-2; D perhaps matches TRBD1 (6 bases). Germline V gene sequence: CDR1 MNHEY, CDR2 SVGAGI. Trimming shortened V by 5 bases and J by 5 bases, and 12 bases separated the two germline ends. The length of the CDR3 is 13 residues.

The chain couples TRBV4-2 to TRBJ2-7, with 7 positions matching TRBD1. Germline V CDR1 and CDR2: LGHNA, YNFKEQ. J was trimmed by 1 base and V by 4 bases; bases with no gene match: 7. This CDR3 spans 15 amino acids. CDR3 region: CASSPRTGRSYEQYF. The CDR3 region has the DNA TGTGCCAGCAGCCCCCGGACAGGTCGGTCCTACGAGCAGTACTTC.

V and J are TRBV29-1 and TRBJ1-1; 7 bases agree with TRBD1. Germline CDR1 is SQVTM and CDR2 is ANQGSEA. J was trimmed by 3 bases and V by 4 bases; bases with no gene match: 5. There are 13 residues in the CDR3. The chain's CDR3 is CSVGYTGDTEAFF. CDR3 sequence (DNA): TGCAGCGTTGGATATACAGGGGACACTGAAGCTTTCTTT.

This chain connects TRBV7-2 to TRBJ2-3; D is possibly TRBD1 (5 bases). V dropped 7 bases and J dropped 4 bases, with 12 bases sitting between them. Germline CDR1 reads SGHTA; CDR2 reads FQGNSA. This CDR3 comprises 13 residues. This CDR3 reads CASNLQGPDTQYF. Here the CDR3 DNA reads TGTGCCAGCAACCTTCAGGGCCCAGATACGCAGTATTTT.

The chain links TRBV5-5 to TRBJ1-4, with D uncertain. This CDR3 spans 17 amino acids. Between the trimmed V and J ends, which lost 3 bases and 0 bases, there was a span of 15 bases. CDR1 is SGHKS, CDR2 YYEKEE, per germline (reference sequence). CDR3 sequence (DNA): TGTGCCAGCAGCTCGCCGGGTCCCATTGCAACTAATGAAAAACTGTTTTTT. The encoded protein is CASSSPGPIATNEKLFF.

This clone was detected only a few times. The chain couples TRBV18 to TRBJ2-3; TRBD2 might be the D (5 bases). V was pared by 5 bases and J by 9 bases, with 12 bases between. The CDR3 runs to 12 residues. The germline gives CDR1 KGHSH, CDR2 LQKENI. The CDR3 loop reads CASSAPGNTQYF. In DNA, the CDR3 is TGTGCCAGCTCAGCGCCGGGGAACACGCAGTATTTT.

This chain connects TRBV4-3 to TRBJ1-5, with D possibly matching TRBD1 (6 bases). The germline gives CDR1 LGHNA, CDR2 YSLEER. CDR3 size: 13 residues. V was shortened by 0 bases and J by 6 bases, with 6 bases between the two germline ends. The CDR3 DNA reads as TGCGCCAGCAGCCAAGACAGGGGTCAGCCCCAGCATTTT. It yields the protein CASSQDRGQPQHF.

This chain connects TRBV11-3 to TRBJ2-6; TRBD1 matches at 11 bases. V lost 4 bases and J lost 2; bases outside the gene matches: 4. The CDR3 consists of 17 residues. Germline CDR1 is SGHNT and CDR2 is YENEEA. The CDR3 region is CASSSGQGAAGANVLTF. DNA for the CDR3: TGTGCCAGCAGCTCCGGACAGGGGGCGGCTGGGGCCAACGTCCTGACTTTC.

V is TRBV30 and J is TRBJ1-5, with 7 positions matching TRBD1. CDR1 GTSNPN and CDR2 SVGIG come from the germline V gene (reference sequence). V shed 1 base, J shed 3 bases, and the junction held 6 bases outside the gene matches. The CDR3 runs 15 residues. The CDR3 nucleotides are TGTGCCTGGAGTGACGCCGGGACAGTCAATCAGCCCCAGCATTTT. Its translation is CAWSDAGTVNQPQHF.

This clone showed up just a few times. The chain is built from TRBV5-5 and TRBJ1-1, with 7 positions matching TRBD1. CDR1 and CDR2 (germline): SGHKS, YYEKEE (reference sequence). The CDR3 consists of 14 residues. After removal of 4 bases from V and 5 bases from J, the junction contained 8 bases not matched to a gene. The CDR3, as DNA: TGTGCCAGCAGCCAGACAGGGATGCGGACTGAAGCTTTCTTT. The encoded protein is CASSQTGMRTEAFF.

V gene TRBV5-1 combines with J gene TRBJ2-7; possibly TRBD2 for D (7 bases). The CDR3 has 16 amino acids. V lost 4 bases and J lost 3, with 20 bases in between. Germline assignment: CDR1 SGHRS and CDR2 YFSETQ. This chain's CDR3 is CASSVGGGAEVYEQYF. Here the CDR3 DNA reads TGCGCCAGCAGCGTCGGAGGGGGGGCGGAGGTCTACGAGCAGTACTTC.

The count of this clone is one. The V gene is TRBV11-2, the J gene TRBJ1-4; TRBD1 matches 7 bases. This CDR3 has 14 residues. V shed 5 bases and J 8 bases; nucleotides not matched to a gene: 8. Germline-derived CDR1 and CDR2 are SGHAT and FQNNGV. For the CDR3, the DNA is TGTGCCAGCAGCCCAACAGGGGTAGGGGAAAAACTGTTTTTT. Protein product: CASSPTGVGEKLFF. The entire variable domain, with the rest obtained from reference TRBV11-2 and TRBJ1-4, is as follows: EAGVAQSPRYKIIEKRQSVAFWCNPISGHATLYWYQQILGQGPKLLIQFQNNGVVDDSQLPKDRFSAERLKGVDSTLKIQPAKLEDSAVYLCASSPTGVGEKLFFGSGTQLSVL.

This clone turned up a few times. The chain uses TRBV9 and TRBJ2-3, with D tentatively TRBD2 (6 bases). This CDR3 has 15 residues. CDR1 is SGDLS and CDR2 is YYNGEE in the germline V gene. V was pared by 3 bases and J by 2 bases, with 13 bases between. The CDR3 spells CASSGGNGNTDTQYF. The DNA of the CDR3 is TGTGCCAGCAGCGGCGGGAATGGGAACACAGATACGCAGTATTTT.

This clone has a handful of counts. CDR3 amino acids: CASSPRKAGENEQFF. Here the CDR3 DNA reads TGTGCCAGCTCACCACGTAAAGCGGGGGAGAATGAGCAGTTCTTC. This sequence joins TRBV18 and TRBJ2-1; 8 bases match TRBD2. The CDR3 length is 15 residues. The germline V gene encodes CDR1 KGHSH and CDR2 LQKENI. With 1 base clipped from V and 7 bases from J, the junction kept 6 bases outside the gene matches.

CDR3: CASSLDTGTVTDTQYF. CDR3 coding DNA: TGTGCCAGCAGCCTAGACACCGGGACAGTCACAGATACGCAGTATTTT. This chain joins TRBV7-6 and TRBJ2-3; 7 positions match TRBD1. Germline values: CDR1 SGHVS, CDR2 FNYEAQ. V shed 5 bases and J 2 bases; nucleotides not matched to a gene: 10. The CDR3 is 16 amino acids.

The chain recombines TRBV7-2 with TRBJ1-1, with a possible D match to TRBD1 (5 bases). V lost 2 bases to trimming and J lost 7 bases, with 11 bases between them. The CDR3 totals 13 residues. The germline gives CDR1 SGHTA, CDR2 FQGNSA. The CDR3 nucleotides are TGTGCCAGCAGCTTAAATTGGGGGGGTGAAGCTTTCTTT. It translates to CASSLNWGGEAFF.

The CDR3 DNA reads as TGTGCCAGCAGCGCTCATTTTGGGGGGGCGAGGGTGGACACTGAAGCTTTCTTT. Amino acid sequence: CASSAHFGGARVDTEAFF. The chain carries TRBV9 and TRBJ1-1, with D possibly matching TRBD1 (6 bases). V gave up 3 bases and J gave up 3 bases, with 24 bases separating them. This CDR3 contains 18 residues. The germline V gene has CDR1 SGDLS and CDR2 YYNGEE.

This clone was counted between two and nine times. The chain combines TRBV19 with TRBJ2-3; D not certain. From germline, CDR1 is LNHDA and CDR2 SQIVND (reference sequence). The CDR3 runs 16 residues. V gave up 6 bases and J gave up 0 bases, with 16 bases separating them. The CDR3 loop is CASRSLTGKSTDTQYF. CDR3 coding DNA: TGTGCCAGTAGGTCTTTGACGGGTAAAAGCACAGATACGCAGTATTTT.

The rearrangement joins TRBV5-6 to TRBJ2-5; D uncertain. V dropped 3 bases and J dropped 4 bases, with 16 bases sitting between them. Germline V lookup: CDR1 SGHDT, CDR2 YYEEEE. The CDR3 covers 15 residues. Written as DNA, the CDR3 is TGTGCCAGCAGCTCCCCGGTAGTCACCGGAGAGACCCAGTACTTC. It codes for CASSSPVVTGETQYF.

The chain carries TRBV5-1 and TRBJ1-1, with 7 bases matching TRBD1. Germline V CDR1 and CDR2: SGHRS, YFSETQ. CDR3 size: 14 residues. V shed 3 bases, J shed 1 base, and the junction held 3 bases outside the gene matches. The CDR3, as DNA: TGCGCCAGCAGCTGGAGGACAGGGAACACTGAAGCTTTCTTT. Translating it yields CASSWRTGNTEAFF.

The CDR3 sequence is CASGLGATNEKLFF. The CDR3 DNA sequence: TGTGCTAGTGGTTTGGGCGCAACTAATGAAAAACTGTTTTTT. V and J are TRBV12-5 and TRBJ1-4; D not certain. The germline CDR1 and CDR2 sequences are LGHNT and FRNRAP. CDR3 length: 14 residues. The V gene lost 1 base and the J gene lost 0 bases, with 3 bases spanning the gap. The whole variable domain, remainder taken from reference TRBV12-5 and TRBJ1-4, is DARVTQTPRHKVTEMGQEVTMRCQPILGHNTVFWYRQTMMQGLELLAYFRNRAPLDDSGMPKDRFSAEMPDATLATLKIQPSEPRDSAVYFCASGLGATNEKLFFGSGTQLSVL.

The genes are TRBV6-5 and TRBJ2-7, with D perhaps matching TRBD1 (5 bases). The CDR3 totals 14 residues. V lost 0 bases and J 6 bases, leaving 12 bases between the germline ends. Germline-derived CDR1 and CDR2 are MNHEY and SVGAGI. The CDR3 DNA reads TGTGCCAGCAGTTACTCGAACAGGCCCGGCGAGCAGTACTTC. This encodes CASSYSNRPGEQYF.